This record looks at one T cell receptor (beta chain) sequence and its context. This sample stems from a study of blood T cell repertoires in COVID-19. Study as a whole: Researchers got acute and convalescent COVID-19 samples from the United States, Italy and Spain.

Cohorts were assigned according to the clinical history that participants reported. The table came from immunoSEQ multiplex PCR; TCRdb's copy has only in-frame clones and leaves some out. There are some 400,000 clones in the sample; about nine tenths occur only once, and 1.7% lies in the top ten. Material for sequencing was PBMCs or T cells enriched from blood (not recorded which). This clonotype was sampled from a woman between 25 and 40 years old who had recovered from COVID-19.

Here the CDR3 DNA reads TGTGCTAGTGGTTTGTTGACTTCCATGCGTATGAACACTGAAGCTTTCTTT. Protein sequence: CASGLLTSMRMNTEAFF. The rearrangement links TRBV12-5 to TRBJ1-1; D is undetermined. Germline CDR1 LGHNT, CDR2 FRNRAP. V gave up 2 bases and J gave up 0 bases, with 16 bases separating them. This CDR3 spans 17 amino acids.